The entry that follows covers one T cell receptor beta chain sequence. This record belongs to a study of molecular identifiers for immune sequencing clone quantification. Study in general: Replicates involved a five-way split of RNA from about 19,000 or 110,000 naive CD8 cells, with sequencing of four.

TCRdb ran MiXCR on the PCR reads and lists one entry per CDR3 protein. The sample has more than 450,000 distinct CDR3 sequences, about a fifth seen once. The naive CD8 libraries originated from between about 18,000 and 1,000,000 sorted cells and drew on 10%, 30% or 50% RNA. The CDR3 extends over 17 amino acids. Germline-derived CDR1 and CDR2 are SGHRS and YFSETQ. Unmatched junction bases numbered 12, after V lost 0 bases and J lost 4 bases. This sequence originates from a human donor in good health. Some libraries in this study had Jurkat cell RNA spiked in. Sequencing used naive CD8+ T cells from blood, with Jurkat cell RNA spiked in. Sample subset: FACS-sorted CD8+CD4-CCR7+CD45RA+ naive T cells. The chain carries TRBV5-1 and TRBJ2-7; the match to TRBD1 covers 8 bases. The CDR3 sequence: CASSLGNQGATKYEQYF. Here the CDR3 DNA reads TGCGCCAGCAGCTTGGGAAATCAGGGGGCGACGAAGTACGAGCAGTACTTC.